The 25 T cell receptor beta chains given below trace back to one sample, sequenced in a study of human T cells and chemical hapten exposure. Time point given: patch test 2, 6 weeks after DPC sensitization. The treatment was: therapeutic diphenylcyclopropenone sensitization with weekly scalp DPC. TCRdb re-derived calls from the RACE reads in MiXCR, one entry per CDR3 protein. The table lists just over 350,000 distinct CDR3 sequences, about 6.3% of them singletons. Here the sequenced sample was whole blood, taken in connection with sensitization to the hapten diphenylcyclopropenone (DPC). Every receptor here comes from a woman aged 18-30 years with alopecia areata. Some clones in this sample may be carry-over from other donors' samples.

This clonotype was found a few times. The rearrangement uses TRBV6-6 and TRBJ1-3, with no clear D. This CDR3 contains 15 residues. The germline V gene encodes CDR1 MNHNY and CDR2 SVGAGI (reference sequence). V was pared by 7 bases and J by 0 bases, with 13 bases between. The CDR3 spells CASNLQVDSGNTIYF. The CDR3 coding sequence is TGTGCCAGCAATTTGCAGGTGGACTCTGGAAACACCATATATTTT.

A few counts support this clonotype. The chain has TRBV20-1 and TRBJ1-1; possibly TRBD1 for D (6 bases). The CDR3 runs 14 residues. Per germline, CDR1 DFQATT and CDR2 SNEGSKA (reference sequence). Trimming removed 5 bases at V and 3 bases at J, with 16 bases between. The CDR3 DNA is TGCAGTGCTCCAATAGGGGGGCGGGACACTGAAGCTTTCTTT. This encodes CSAPIGGRDTEAFF.

This clonotype was seen a handful of times. V usage is TRBV3-1 and J usage is TRBJ1-5; D unresolved. Trimming shortened V by 0 bases and J by 0 bases, and 3 bases separated the two germline ends. The CDR3 totals 14 residues. Germline-derived CDR1 and CDR2 are LGHDT and YNNKEL (reference sequence). CDR3 sequence (DNA): TGTGCCAGCAGCCAAGACTATAGCAATCAGCCCCAGCATTTT. This gives the protein CASSQDYSNQPQHF.

This clonotype was seen ten or more times. The junction and the germline gene differ at one end; a read error may be behind it. The V gene is TRBV5-1, the J gene TRBJ1-1, with D unclear. CDR3 length: 13 amino acids. Per germline, CDR1 SGHRS and CDR2 YFSETQ. CDR3 nucleotides: TGTGCCAGCAGCTTAGCGGGTAGCACTGAAGCTTTCTTT. It encodes CASSLAGSTEAFF.

The chain uses TRBV7-2 and TRBJ2-5; D is unclear. The CDR3 has 11 amino acids. V was trimmed by 3 bases and J by 8 bases, leaving 7 bases between them. Germline assignment: CDR1 SGHTA and CDR2 FQGNSA. This CDR3 reads CASSFGPTQYF. The CDR3 DNA sequence: TGTGCCAGCAGCTTTGGACCCACCCAGTACTTC.

This clonotype turned up a few times. The chain is built from TRBV29-1 and TRBJ2-5; D is unresolved. The CDR3 runs to 14 residues. The ends were cut back, 6 bases at V and 2 bases at J, with 16 bases in the middle. Germline CDR1 is SQVTM and CDR2 is ANQGSEA. CDR3 nucleotides: TGCAGCGTCGGGTCCCTAGGGTCTCAAGAGACCCAGTACTTC. Protein sequence: CSVGSLGSQETQYF.

There are a few counts of this clonotype. The rearrangement joins TRBV6-6 to TRBJ2-7; no reliable D call. Germline CDR1 MNHNY, CDR2 SVGAGI (reference sequence). This CDR3 is built from 12 residues. V was pared by 0 bases and J by 10 bases, with 10 bases between. This CDR3 is CASSYSGPAQYF. For the CDR3, the DNA is TGTGCCAGCAGTTACTCGGGCCCCGCCCAGTACTTC.

This clonotype was counted many times. V is TRBV5-1 and J is TRBJ1-2, with a possible D match to TRBD1 (5 bases). Germline V lookup: CDR1 SGHRS, CDR2 YFSETQ. V was cut by 4 bases and J by 4 bases, with 14 bases left in between. CDR3 length: 14 residues. DNA for the CDR3: TGCGCCAGCAGCCCTCCGACAGCGCTCTATGGCTACACCTTC. As protein: CASSPPTALYGYTF. The full variable domain, in which reference TRBV5-1 and TRBJ1-2 provide the parts outside the CDR3, is KAGVTQTPRYLIKTRGQQVTLSCSPISGHRSVSWYQQTPGQGLQFLFEYFSETQRNKGNFPGRFSGRQFSNSRSEMNVSTLELGDSALYLCASSPPTALYGYTFGSGTRLTVV.

This clonotype appeared many times. The V call is TRBV6-5, the J call TRBJ1-3; D unclear. The CDR3 consists of 14 residues. V was cut by 4 bases and J by 2 bases, with 9 bases left in between. The germline gives CDR1 MNHEY, CDR2 SVGAGI. CDR3 DNA: TGTGCCAGCAGTTCCCCGGCGGCTGGAAACACCATATATTTT. It yields the protein CASSSPAAGNTIYF.

This clonotype came up a few times. J is TRBJ2-7 and V is TRBV7-3, with 7 bases matching TRBD1. The CDR3 extends over 13 amino acids. The J segment lost 6 bases and the V segment lost 2 bases, leaving 4 bases of the junction unmatched. In germline, CDR1 is SGHTA, CDR2 FQGTGA. CDR3 loop: CASSLQGDGEQYF. In nucleotides, the CDR3 is TGTGCCAGCAGCTTACAGGGGGATGGCGAGCAGTACTTC.

The CDR3 protein is CASSQAGTSAGELFF. For the CDR3, the DNA is TGCGCCAGCAGCCAGGCCGGGACTAGCGCCGGGGAGCTGTTTTTT. The chain uses TRBV4-3 and TRBJ2-2; 10 bases line up with TRBD2. Germline CDR1 reads LGHNA; CDR2 reads YSLEER. The trim removed 3 bases at V and 6 bases at J, leaving 4 bases unmatched. This CDR3 has 15 amino acids.

The chain recombines TRBV7-2 with TRBJ2-1; no reliable D call. This CDR3 region has 14 residues. Germline V lookup: CDR1 SGHTA, CDR2 FQGNSA. The germline V and J ends were trimmed by 5 bases and 8 bases, with 16 bases remaining between them. The CDR3 loop reads CASSPWSRPDEQFF. The CDR3 coding sequence is TGTGCCAGCAGCCCCTGGAGCCGCCCGGATGAGCAGTTCTTC.

The chain links TRBV6-5 to TRBJ1-2, with 8 bases lining up with TRBD1. The trim removed 4 bases at V and 6 bases at J, leaving 7 bases unmatched. The CDR3 sequence is 14 residues long. The germline V gene has CDR1 MNHEY and CDR2 SVGAGI. CDR3 coding DNA: TGTGCCAGCAGTTCAGGGGCAGGGGGCGATGGCTACACCTTC. Amino acid sequence: CASSSGAGGDGYTF.

In this sample, this clonotype turned up a few times. The gene calls are TRBV6-6 and TRBJ1-3; unclear D gene. Trimming removed 0 bases from V and 0 bases from J, with 12 bases in between. The length of the CDR3 is 17 residues. Germline V lookup: CDR1 MNHNY, CDR2 SVGAGI (reference sequence). The CDR3 is CASSYSVGGSSGNTIYF. The CDR3 coding sequence is TGTGCCAGCAGTTACTCGGTCGGCGGATCCTCTGGAAACACCATATATTTT.

The table lists this clonotype with many counts. This chain uses TRBV28 with TRBJ1-1; tentative D call: TRBD1 (6 bases). CDR3 length equals 15 residues. Trimming took 2 bases from V and 2 from J, leaving 12 bases between them. CDR1 MDHEN and CDR2 SYDVKM come from the germline V gene. CDR3 in amino acids: CASSLGAGVNTEAFF. DNA of the CDR3: TGTGCCAGCAGTTTAGGGGCAGGGGTTAACACTGAAGCTTTCTTT.

The V gene is TRBV7-9, the J gene TRBJ1-1; no clear D gene. The CDR3 is 13 amino acids. V lost 7 bases and J 0 bases, leaving 9 bases between the germline ends. Germline V gene lookup returns CDR1 SEHNR and CDR2 FQNEAQ (reference sequence). The CDR3 nucleotides are TGTGCCAGCATGTCCGGGATGAACACTGAAGCTTTCTTT. It yields the protein CASMSGMNTEAFF.

The chain links TRBV6-2 or TRBV6-3 to TRBJ2-2; D is uncertain. The ends were cut back, 2 bases at V and 4 bases at J, with 8 bases in the middle. The CDR3 has 14 residues. CDR1 and CDR2 (germline): MNHEY, SVGEGT. CDR3 sequence: CASSYQDTTGELFF. The CDR3 DNA is TGTGCCAGCAGTTACCAAGACACCACCGGGGAGCTGTTTTTT.

This clonotype was seen more than once but under ten times. J is TRBJ1-6 and V is TRBV7-2; D uncertain. V lost 2 bases, J lost 4 bases, and 12 bases lay in between. Germline lookup yields CDR1 SGHTA and CDR2 FQGNSA. This CDR3 has 16 residues. Written as DNA, the CDR3 is TGTGCCAGCAGCTTAAGTGAGGCAGCGTATAATTCACCCCTCCACTTT. It yields the protein CASSLSEAAYNSPLHF.

The V gene is TRBV5-8, the J gene TRBJ2-3; D call uncertain. The CDR3 is 13 residues long. The V end was cut by 0 bases, the J end by 11 bases, with 13 bases between. Germline V CDR1 and CDR2: SGHTS, YDEGEE. The CDR3 sequence: CASSLEVDEQQYF. CDR3 nucleotide sequence: TGTGCCAGCAGCTTGGAGGTAGACGAGCAGCAGTATTTT.

This clonotype was picked up a small number of times. At one boundary the junction diverges from the germline segment, which might be a read error. The chain links TRBV7-7 to TRBJ2-7, with 7 positions matching TRBD1. Germline V gene sequence: CDR1 SSHAT, CDR2 FNYEAQ (reference sequence). CDR3 length: 13 residues. CDR3 DNA: TGTGCTAGCAGCGAGACTACAGGGGAAGGGCAGTACTTC. This gives the protein CASSETTGEGQYF.

This clonotype has ten or more counts. V gene TRBV27 combines with J gene TRBJ2-5; unclear D gene. CDR1 is MNHEY and CDR2 is SMNVEV in the germline V gene (reference sequence). This CDR3 region has 14 residues. Trimming left V 6 bases short and J 2 bases short, with 13 bases between. CDR3 sequence: CASRTSSAQETQYF. CDR3 sequence (DNA): TGTGCCAGCAGGACAAGCTCGGCGCAAGAGACCCAGTACTTC.

This clonotype has ten or more counts. This chain joins TRBV5-1 and TRBJ2-7; D remains unclear. Germline V CDR1 and CDR2: SGHRS, YFSETQ. The CDR3 is 14 amino acids. Trimming removed 1 base from V and 1 base from J, with 9 bases in between. This chain's CDR3 is CASSLQDGSYEQYF. The CDR3 DNA sequence: TGCGCCAGCAGCTTGCAGGACGGGTCCTACGAGCAGTACTTC.

This clonotype has more than one count but fewer than ten. The V and J genes are TRBV6-6 and TRBJ1-3; no clear D. Trimming stripped 4 bases from V and 4 bases from J, with 14 bases between. Germline CDR1 is MNHNY and CDR2 is SVGAGI (reference sequence). This CDR3 is 15 amino acids long. CDR3 loop: CASSSRSGRGNTIYF. CDR3 nucleotides: TGTGCCAGCAGTTCTCGATCAGGAAGGGGAAACACCATATATTTT.

This clonotype was recorded many times. The genes are TRBV12-3 or TRBV12-4 and TRBJ1-6; D call uncertain. The CDR3 loop spans 14 amino acids. With 3 bases removed from V and 10 bases from J, the gap between germline ends came to 13 bases. The CDR3 nucleotides read TGTGCCAGCAGTTTCAGGCCAGACATCTCACCCCTCCACTTT. Residues: CASSFRPDISPLHF.

This chain connects TRBV9 to TRBJ2-3, with TRBD2 matching over 9 bases. V shed 0 bases, J shed 4 bases, and the junction held 3 bases outside the gene matches. Germline V lookup: CDR1 SGDLS, CDR2 YYNGEE. The CDR3 length is 15 residues. CDR3 DNA: TGTGCCAGCAGCGTAGCTCCTAGCGGGGCAGATACGCAGTATTTT. Its translation is CASSVAPSGADTQYF.